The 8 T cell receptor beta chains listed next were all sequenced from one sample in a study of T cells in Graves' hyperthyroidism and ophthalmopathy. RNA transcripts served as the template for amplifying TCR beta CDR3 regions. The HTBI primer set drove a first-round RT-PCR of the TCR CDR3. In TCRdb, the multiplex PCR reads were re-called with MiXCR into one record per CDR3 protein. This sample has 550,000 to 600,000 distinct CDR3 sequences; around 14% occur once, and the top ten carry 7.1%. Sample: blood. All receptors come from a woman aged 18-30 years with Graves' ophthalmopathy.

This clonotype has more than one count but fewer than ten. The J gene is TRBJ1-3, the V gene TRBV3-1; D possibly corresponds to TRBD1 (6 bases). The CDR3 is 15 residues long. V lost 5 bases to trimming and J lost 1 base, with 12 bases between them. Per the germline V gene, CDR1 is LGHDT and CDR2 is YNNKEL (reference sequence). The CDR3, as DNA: TGTGCCAGCAGCACGGACAGAACTTCTGGAAACACCATATATTTT. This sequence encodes CASSTDRTSGNTIYF.

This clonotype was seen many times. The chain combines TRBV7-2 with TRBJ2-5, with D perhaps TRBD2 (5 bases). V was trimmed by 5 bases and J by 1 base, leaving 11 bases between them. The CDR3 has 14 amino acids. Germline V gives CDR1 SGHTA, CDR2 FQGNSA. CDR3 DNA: TGTGCCAGCAGCCGGGGTTGGGCCCAAGAGACCCAGTACTTC. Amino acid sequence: CASSRGWAQETQYF.

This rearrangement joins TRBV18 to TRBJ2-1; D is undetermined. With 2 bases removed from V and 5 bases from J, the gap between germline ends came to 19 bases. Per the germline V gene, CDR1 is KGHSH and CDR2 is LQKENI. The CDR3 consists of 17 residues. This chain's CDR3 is CASSPSPDGTTNNEQFF. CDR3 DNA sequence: TGTGCCAGCTCACCAAGTCCTGACGGTACCACTAACAATGAGCAGTTCTTC.

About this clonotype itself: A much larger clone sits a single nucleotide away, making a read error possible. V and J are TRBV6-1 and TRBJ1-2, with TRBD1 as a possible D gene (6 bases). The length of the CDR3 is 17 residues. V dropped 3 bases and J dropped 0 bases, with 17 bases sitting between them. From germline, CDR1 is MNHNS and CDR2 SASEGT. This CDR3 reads CASSDRGGGDPNYGYTF. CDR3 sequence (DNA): TGTGCCAGCAGTGACAGGGGTGGAGGAGATCCTAACTATGGCTACACCTTC.

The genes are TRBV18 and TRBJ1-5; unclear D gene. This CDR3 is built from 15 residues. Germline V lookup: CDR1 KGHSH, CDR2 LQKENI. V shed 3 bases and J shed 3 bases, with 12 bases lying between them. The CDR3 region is CASSPPARYNQPQHF. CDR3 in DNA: TGTGCCAGCTCACCCCCGGCCCGATACAATCAGCCCCAGCATTTT.

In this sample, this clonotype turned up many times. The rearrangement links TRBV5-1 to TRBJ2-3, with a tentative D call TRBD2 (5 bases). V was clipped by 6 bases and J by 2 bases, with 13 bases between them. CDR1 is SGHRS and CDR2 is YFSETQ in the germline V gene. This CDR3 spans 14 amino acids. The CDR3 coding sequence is TGCGCCAGCACCCTGGACTGGAACACAGATACGCAGTATTTT. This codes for CASTLDWNTDTQYF.

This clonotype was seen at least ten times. CDR3 sequence reads: CASSPPTGGRTEAFF. In DNA form, the CDR3 reads TGTGCCAGCAGTCCACCGACAGGGGGCAGAACTGAAGCTTTCTTT. This chain links TRBV6-1 with TRBJ1-1; the match to TRBD1 covers 10 bases. V dropped 5 bases and J dropped 5; count of bases not matched to a gene: 8. The CDR3 is made up of 15 amino acids. Germline loops: CDR1 MNHNS, CDR2 SASEGT.

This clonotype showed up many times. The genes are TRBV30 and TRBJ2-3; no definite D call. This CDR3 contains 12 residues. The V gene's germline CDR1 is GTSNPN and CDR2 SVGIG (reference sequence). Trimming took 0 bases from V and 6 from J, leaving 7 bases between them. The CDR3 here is CAWSVISDTQYF. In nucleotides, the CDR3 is TGTGCCTGGAGTGTAATCTCCGATACGCAGTATTTT.